This T cell receptor (beta chain) appears in the sequencing data of a study of control samples from healthy donors and cancer patients. The CDR3 has 15 amino acids. Deletions cut 1 base from V and 1 base from J, with 7 bases between. The germline V gene encodes CDR1 SEHNR and CDR2 FQNEAQ (reference sequence). TCRdb's table, derived via immunoSEQ multiplex PCR, lists solely in-frame clones and lacks some. The sample lists about 100,000 clones, just under 85% occurring once. The source of this sequence is a young man in good health. The chain recombines TRBV7-9 with TRBJ2-2, with D unclear. Sequencing was done on a sample of blood. The CDR3 DNA sequence: TGTGCCAGCAGCTTAGAGACGGGGAACACCGGGGAGCTGTTTTTT. Encoded protein: CASSLETGNTGELFF.